This section outlines one TCR beta chain sequence together with its context. At one end, the junction sequence differs from germline, possibly due to a read error. Germline V gives CDR1 SGHVS, CDR2 FQNEAQ. The CDR3 is 13 amino acids. This entry belongs to a study of prognosis after radiotherapy for stage I lung cancer. Study at large: Enrolled patients were those with stage I non-small cell lung cancer, a group that was recruited between 2018 and January 2019. The study included over 13 patients with newly diagnosed primary stage I lung tumors and several with oligometastatic NSCLC after surgical resection of the primary tumor. No patient received concurrent therapy with stereotactic body radiotherapy.

Investigators drew around 6 milliliters of peripheral blood at each of two time points. Multiplex PCR, run in two rounds, amplified TCR beta CDR3 from genomic DNA. The first PCR round targeted every TRBV and TRBJ gene with specific primers. In TCRdb, the multiplex PCR reads were re-called with MiXCR into one record per CDR3 protein. Of more than 9,500 distinct CDR3 sequences detected, 45% to 60% appear once; the ten largest clones hold about 20%. The receptor comes from a donor at least 50 years old with non-small cell lung cancer. The chain combines TRBV7-8 with TRBJ1-1, with 7 bases lining up with TRBD1. The sample in question was PBMCs, obtained before or after stereotactic body radiation therapy (not recorded which). The CDR3, as DNA: TGTGCCAGCAGCCAGGGGACAGATACTGAGGCTTTCTTT. Protein: CASSQGTDTEAFF.